Listed here are 28 T cell receptor beta chains from one sample, sequenced in a study of control samples from healthy donors and cancer patients. Repertoires were generated with immunoSEQ multiplex PCR, while TCRdb's copy carries only in-frame clones and drops some. The sample comprises approximately 70,000 clones, more than 80% of which are singletons, and more than 15% rests with the top ten. The material sequenced was blood. The receptors shown here come from a man in his 60s in good health.

V usage is TRBV5-5 and J usage is TRBJ2-5; D uncertain. The CDR3 has 12 residues. CDR1 is SGHKS, CDR2 YYEKEE, per germline (reference sequence). Trimming shortened V by 2 bases and J by 4 bases, and 6 bases separated the two germline ends. This CDR3 is CASSFIGETQYF. The CDR3 DNA sequence: TGTGCCAGCAGCTTCATCGGAGAGACCCAGTACTTC.

J is TRBJ2-7 and V is TRBV29-1; D possibly corresponds to TRBD1 (5 bases). With 3 bases removed from V and 9 bases from J, the gap between germline ends came to 15 bases. Germline values: CDR1 SQVTM, CDR2 ANQGSEA. The CDR3 runs 12 residues. The CDR3, as DNA: TGCAGCGTTGATAGGGGAAACGCTTTGCAGTACTTC. This codes for CSVDRGNALQYF.

This clone was counted only a few times. The V and J genes are TRBV16 and TRBJ2-7, with no clear D. Germline V gene data show CDR1 as KGHSY and CDR2 as FQNENV. V gave up 0 bases and J gave up 9 bases, with 12 bases separating them. The CDR3 totals 13 residues. The CDR3 DNA sequence: TGTGCCAGCAGCCAATCCTCCTCGCCGACGCAGTACTTC. It translates to CASSQSSSPTQYF.

This clone turned up a few times. The chain is built from TRBV11-2 and TRBJ2-5; 9 bases map to TRBD2. The J segment lost 3 bases and the V segment lost 7 bases, leaving 9 bases of the junction unmatched. This CDR3 comprises 15 residues. Germline CDR1 reads SGHAT; CDR2 reads FQNNGV. The DNA of the CDR3 is TGTGCCAGCAATAATCCAGCGGGAGGTAAAGAGACCCAGTACTTC. This encodes CASNNPAGGKETQYF.

J is TRBJ2-2 and V is TRBV9; D may correspond to TRBD1 or TRBD2 (5 bases each). The CDR3 has 15 amino acids. The germline V gene has CDR1 SGDLS and CDR2 YYNGEE. V was trimmed by 3 bases and J by 2 bases, leaving 11 bases between them. Written as DNA, the CDR3 is TGTGCCAGCAGCGAGGGACCTTCTAACACCGGGGAGCTGTTTTTT. Translation: CASSEGPSNTGELFF.

The gene calls are TRBV3-1 (or the pseudogene TRBV3-2) and TRBJ2-2; perhaps TRBD2 as D (6 bases). Germline-derived CDR1 and CDR2 are LGHDT and YNNKEL (reference sequence). Trimming shortened V by 4 bases and J by 7 bases, and 16 bases separated the two germline ends. The CDR3 extends over 15 amino acids. CDR3 nucleotide sequence: TGTGCCAGCAGCCGGGGGGAGGCCATTGTCGGGGAGCTGTTTTTT. Amino acid sequence: CASSRGEAIVGELFF.

V gene TRBV10-3 combines with J gene TRBJ2-1; D is uncertain. The V and J ends lost 4 bases and 4 bases respectively, with 11 bases between them. The germline CDR1 and CDR2 sequences are ENHRY and SYGVKD. The CDR3 is 14 amino acids. For the CDR3, the DNA is TGTGCCATCAGTGGATCTCGCGGATACAATGAGCAGTTCTTC. Amino acid sequence: CAISGSRGYNEQFF.

This clone came up once. The DNA of the CDR3 is TGTGCCATCAGGGGGACCCTAGATACGCAGTATTTT. Residues: CAIRGTLDTQYF. V is TRBV10-3 and J is TRBJ2-3; D is tentatively TRBD1 or TRBD2 (5 bases each). The CDR3 is 12 amino acids. Trimming removed 6 bases from V and 5 bases from J, with 9 bases in between. Germline V CDR1 and CDR2: ENHRY, SYGVKD.

The rearrangement joins TRBV19 to TRBJ2-1; 10 bases line up with TRBD1. Germline CDR1 and CDR2: LNHDA and SQIVND (reference sequence). V lost 5 bases to trimming and J lost 1 base; unmatched junction nucleotides: 8. CDR3 size: 17 residues. CDR3 amino acids: CASSATGTGVSYNEQFF. The CDR3 nucleotides are TGTGCCAGTAGTGCGACCGGGACAGGGGTTTCCTACAATGAGCAGTTCTTC.

The gene calls are TRBV7-6 and TRBJ2-1; 7 bases line up with TRBD2. Trimming removed 6 bases from V and 2 bases from J; junction bases left unmatched: 19. There are 19 residues in the CDR3. From germline, CDR1 is SGHVS and CDR2 FNYEAQ. CDR3 DNA sequence: TGTGCCAGCAGTCCCCGGGGCGGGAGCCCCCTCAGGACCTACAATGAGCAGTTCTTC. Its protein product is CASSPRGGSPLRTYNEQFF.

The V call is TRBV6-4, the J call TRBJ2-1, with 10 bases matching TRBD2. Germline values: CDR1 MRHNA, CDR2 SNTAGT. Trimming removed 8 bases from V and 5 bases from J; junction bases left unmatched: 3. The CDR3 contains 13 residues. Here the CDR3 reads CASAGLANNEQFF. The DNA of the CDR3 is TGTGCCAGCGCGGGACTAGCGAACAATGAGCAGTTCTTC.

CDR3 nucleotides: TGTGCCAGCAGCGAGGGGGGCCCGAACACTGAAGCTTTCTTT. This sequence encodes CASSEGGPNTEAFF. The V gene is TRBV9, the J gene TRBJ1-1; weak D call: TRBD1 (6 bases). Trimming shortened V by 3 bases and J by 1 base, and 10 bases separated the two germline ends. The CDR3 is made up of 14 amino acids. The germline gives CDR1 SGDLS, CDR2 YYNGEE.

The chain is built from TRBV7-8 and TRBJ2-1; no reliable D call. Germline lookup yields CDR1 SGHVS and CDR2 FQNEAQ. The CDR3 runs to 13 residues. The V gene lost 5 bases and the J gene lost 9 bases, with 14 bases spanning the gap. The CDR3 here is CASSPEVPPEQFF. For the CDR3, the DNA is TGTGCCAGCAGCCCAGAGGTACCACCTGAGCAGTTCTTC.

This chain uses TRBV28 with TRBJ2-5; D is unresolved. Germline assignment: CDR1 MDHEN and CDR2 SYDVKM. This CDR3 contains 12 residues. The V and J ends lost 6 bases and 5 bases respectively, with 10 bases between them. The CDR3 DNA is TGTGCCAGCAGCATCGGTTTGGAGACCCAGTACTTC. This gives the protein CASSIGLETQYF.

This clone was counted once. DNA for the CDR3: TGCGCCAGCAGCCCTGGAACTCCTAGCGGGCTGTCCTACAATGAGCAGTTCTTC. This gives the protein CASSPGTPSGLSYNEQFF. V is TRBV5-1 and J is TRBJ2-1; the match to TRBD2 covers 8 bases. The CDR3 runs 18 residues. Germline CDR1 SGHRS, CDR2 YFSETQ. V shed 4 bases, J shed 1 base, and the junction held 13 bases outside the gene matches.

The rearrangement links TRBV30 to TRBJ2-3; 10 bases agree with TRBD2. The CDR3 length is 16 residues. Germline trimming cut 1 base from V and 3 bases from J; bases unmatched to any gene: 7. Germline V gene lookup returns CDR1 GTSNPN and CDR2 SVGIG (reference sequence). CDR3 bases: TGTGCCTGGAGTGGGGCTAGCGGGAGTATAACAGATACGCAGTATTTT. This gives the protein CAWSGASGSITDTQYF.

The chain is built from TRBV5-4 and TRBJ2-5; no definite D call. The CDR3 is 15 amino acids. V lost 4 bases to trimming and J lost 6 bases, with 19 bases between them. Germline assignment: CDR1 SGHNT and CDR2 YYREEE (reference sequence). This CDR3 is CASSPDHNAEKTQYF. The CDR3 DNA follows: TGTGCCAGCAGCCCTGACCACAACGCCGAGAAGACCCAGTACTTC. The entire variable domain, with the rest obtained from reference TRBV5-4 and TRBJ2-5, is as follows: ETGVTQSPTHLIKTRGQQVTLRCSSQSGHNTVSWYQQALGQGPQFIFQYYREEENGRGNFPPRFSGLQFPNYSSELNVNALELDDSALYLCASSPDHNAEKTQYFGPGTRLLVL.

V gene TRBV29-1 combines with J gene TRBJ2-3; 9 nucleotides line up with TRBD2. V trimming: 3 bases; J trimming: 5 bases; junction bases outside the gene matches: 9. Germline lookup yields CDR1 SQVTM and CDR2 ANQGSEA. This CDR3 has 15 amino acids. CDR3 nucleotides: TGCAGCGTTGAGCGTAGCGGGAGTCGGAGAGATACGCAGTATTTT. Amino acids: CSVERSGSRRDTQYF.

This sequence joins TRBV27 and TRBJ2-4, with a tentative D call TRBD1 (5 bases). Germline V gives CDR1 MNHEY, CDR2 SMNVEV (reference sequence). This CDR3 region has 15 residues. V was trimmed by 3 bases and J by 4 bases, leaving 13 bases between them. CDR3 sequence (DNA): TGTGCCAGCAGTTTTATCAGGGAAGCAAAAAACATTCAGTACTTC. Amino acid sequence: CASSFIREAKNIQYF.

The chain employs TRBV4-3 and TRBJ2-2, with TRBD2 identical over 12 bases. The CDR3 is 17 amino acids. Germline CDR1 and CDR2: LGHNA and YSLEER. J gave up 3 bases and V 3 bases, and 5 bases lay outside the gene matches. The CDR3 loop reads CASSHGGTSGYTGELFF. The CDR3 coding sequence is TGCGCCAGCAGCCATGGGGGGACTAGCGGGTACACCGGGGAGCTGTTTTTT.

The chain recombines TRBV5-1 with TRBJ2-7, with TRBD2 identical over 7 bases. Germline loops: CDR1 SGHRS, CDR2 YFSETQ. The CDR3 is made up of 13 amino acids. With V trimmed by 3 bases and J by 0 bases, 0 bases remained unmatched. The CDR3 here is CASSSSGSYEQYF. DNA of the CDR3: TGCGCCAGCAGCTCTAGCGGCTCCTACGAGCAGTACTTC.

This clone occurred many times. The chain has TRBV7-2 and TRBJ2-7; 7 bases align to TRBD2. Trimming removed 5 bases from V and 3 bases from J; junction bases left unmatched: 10. Per germline, CDR1 SGHTA and CDR2 FQGNSA. The length of the CDR3 is 15 residues. The chain's CDR3 is CASSPSAGAGYEQYF. DNA of the CDR3: TGTGCCAGCAGCCCAAGCGCGGGAGCTGGCTACGAGCAGTACTTC.

The chain recombines TRBV3-1 (or the pseudogene TRBV3-2) with TRBJ2-7; 12 bases line up with TRBD2. This CDR3 has 16 amino acids. V shed 0 bases and J 4 bases; nucleotides not matched to a gene: 4. The germline V gene has CDR1 LGHDT and CDR2 YNNKEL (reference sequence). CDR3 nucleotides: TGTGCCAGCAGCCAAGATGCCACTAGCGGGGGGTACGAGCAGTACTTC. Protein sequence: CASSQDATSGGYEQYF.

J is TRBJ2-7 and V is TRBV28; weak D call: TRBD1 (5 bases). The ends were cut back, 8 bases at V and 3 bases at J, with 20 bases in the middle. This CDR3 is built from 15 residues. The germline V gene encodes CDR1 MDHEN and CDR2 SYDVKM. The CDR3 spells CASVTLPRQLYEQYF. For the CDR3, the DNA is TGTGCCAGCGTTACCCTACCTAGACAGCTCTACGAGCAGTACTTC.

The rearrangement links TRBV14 to TRBJ2-7; perhaps TRBD2 as D (6 bases). Germline loops: CDR1 SGHDN, CDR2 FVKESK. CDR3 length: 15 amino acids. V lost 4 bases to trimming and J lost 4 bases, with 17 bases between them. CDR3 sequence: CASSREIGTSYEQYF. CDR3 DNA sequence: TGTGCCAGCAGCCGTGAAATAGGGACTTCGTACGAGCAGTACTTC.

This sequence joins TRBV9 and TRBJ2-1; TRBD2 agrees at 14 bases. This CDR3 spans 16 amino acids. J gave up 9 bases and V 3 bases, and 8 bases lay outside the gene matches. In germline, CDR1 is SGDLS, CDR2 YYNGEE. Written as DNA, the CDR3 is TGTGCCAGCAGCGAGGGACTAGCGGGGGCCCCGGGTGAGCAGTTCTTC. This gives the protein CASSEGLAGAPGEQFF.

V and J are TRBV18 and TRBJ2-3, with 9 bases aligning to TRBD2. J gave up 6 bases and V 6 bases, and 10 bases lay outside the gene matches. This CDR3 region has 15 residues. Germline V gene sequence: CDR1 KGHSH, CDR2 LQKENI. CDR3 residues: CASSPVAGVGDTQYF. CDR3 DNA sequence: TGTGCCAGCTCTCCTGTAGCGGGAGTGGGTGATACGCAGTATTTT.

The chain uses TRBV7-9 and TRBJ1-3; D gene unclear. Deletions cut 7 bases from V and 0 bases from J, with 10 bases between. The CDR3 is 14 amino acids. Germline CDR1 reads SEHNR; CDR2 reads FQNEAQ (reference sequence). CDR3: CASTIGSSGNTIYF. CDR3 nucleotide sequence: TGTGCCAGCACCATTGGGAGCTCTGGAAACACCATATATTTT.